A single sample is the source of the 16 T cell receptor beta chains below, sequenced in a study of cytomegalovirus exposure and HLA in healthy donors. Use of 60 Vbeta and 13 Jbeta primers characterized the PCR. Clones were sequenced by immunoSEQ multiplex PCR, and TCRdb holds only the in-frame ones, with some missing. The sample lists about 190,000 clones, 75% to 85% seen once, with around 2% in the top ten. The specimen sequenced was PBMCs. Receptors were obtained from a woman between 18 and 29 years old in good health and CMV-seropositive.

This chain uses TRBV7-9 with TRBJ1-1; D is possibly TRBD1 (5 bases). V lost 1 base and J 5 bases, leaving 11 bases between the germline ends. This CDR3 comprises 14 residues. CDR1 SEHNR and CDR2 FQNEAQ come from the germline V gene (reference sequence). CDR3 nucleotide sequence: TGTGCCAGCAGCTTAGAAGTCGGACATACTGAAGCTTTCTTT. Its translation is CASSLEVGHTEAFF.

Written as DNA, the CDR3 is TGTGCCAGCAGCTTGTCCCACACGGGGAAGGTCACCGGGGAGCTGTTTTTT. As protein: CASSLSHTGKVTGELFF. This chain connects TRBV7-9 to TRBJ2-2; TRBD2 is a possible D gene (5 bases). Germline loops: CDR1 SEHNR, CDR2 FQNEAQ (reference sequence). The CDR3 is made up of 17 amino acids. V shed 3 bases and J shed 4 bases, with 18 bases lying between them.

Points on this clone: The junction shows a germline mismatch at one end, possibly a read error. The genes are TRBV6-1 and TRBJ2-5; 15 bases align to TRBD2. CDR3 length equals 17 residues. The germline gives CDR1 MNHNS, CDR2 SASEGT. CDR3 in DNA: TGTGCCAGCAGAGAAGGACTAGCGGGGGGGAAACAAGAGACCCAGTACTTC. Translation gives CASREGLAGGKQETQYF.

The chain links TRBV6-5 to TRBJ1-6; perhaps TRBD1 as D (5 bases). Germline V lookup: CDR1 MNHEY, CDR2 SVGAGI. Trimming took off 6 bases at V and 0 bases at J, with 9 bases between the two ends. The CDR3 covers 15 residues. Written as DNA, the CDR3 is TGTGCCAGCAGGGGGGGACTCTCCTATAATTCACCCCTCCACTTT. Translating gives CASRGGLSYNSPLHF.

Details on this clone: In the same sample, other DNA sequences code for this CDR3. CDR3 sequence reads: CASSEVYRGPQHF. In nucleotides, the CDR3 is TGTGCCAGCAGTGAAGTCTACAGGGGACCCCAGCATTTT. This chain joins TRBV6-1 and TRBJ1-5, with TRBD1 identical over 7 bases. This CDR3 is built from 13 residues. Trimming cost V 1 base and J 10 bases; bases outside gene matches: 4. Germline V gene data show CDR1 as MNHNS and CDR2 as SASEGT.

The chain joins TRBV5-4 to TRBJ1-1; D not certain. Germline V gives CDR1 SGHNT, CDR2 YYREEE (reference sequence). CDR3 length equals 13 residues. Trimming took 4 bases from V and 1 from J, leaving 8 bases between them. In DNA form, the CDR3 reads TGTGCCAGCAGCCTAGGAGGGAACACTGAAGCTTTCTTT. Translating it yields CASSLGGNTEAFF.

The gene calls are TRBV5-6 and TRBJ1-3; D possibly corresponds to TRBD1 (6 bases). The length of the CDR3 is 16 residues. V lost 4 bases and J 2 bases, leaving 16 bases between the germline ends. CDR1 SGHDT and CDR2 YYEEEE come from the germline V gene. The CDR3 is CASSVAQGETGNTIYF. Here the CDR3 DNA reads TGTGCCAGCAGCGTGGCACAGGGTGAGACTGGAAACACCATATATTTT.

The chain uses TRBV4-1 and TRBJ2-2, with 11 bases aligning to TRBD2. This CDR3 is 17 amino acids long. The trim removed 5 bases at V and 0 bases at J, leaving 5 bases unmatched. The V gene's germline CDR1 is MGHRA and CDR2 YSYEKL. The CDR3 DNA is TGCGCCAGCAGCAGGGCTAGCGGGGGGCCGAACACCGGGGAGCTGTTTTTT. Protein product: CASSRASGGPNTGELFF.

J is TRBJ2-5 and V is TRBV5-6; 8 bases fit TRBD2. The germline CDR1 and CDR2 sequences are SGHDT and YYEEEE. Germline trimming cut 7 bases from V and 5 bases from J; bases unmatched to any gene: 19. This CDR3 has 17 residues. In nucleotides, the CDR3 is TGTGCCAGCCTCGGGAGAATGCTCGGGGGGGAAGGGGAGACCCAGTACTTC. It codes for CASLGRMLGGEGETQYF.

The table lists this clone with a count of one. The chain recombines TRBV25-1 with TRBJ2-3; D gene uncertain. This CDR3 is built from 13 residues. Germline CDR1 reads MGHDK; CDR2 reads SYGVNS. V lost 5 bases and J lost 0, with 6 bases in between. The CDR3 protein is CASSPMSTDTQYF. DNA of the CDR3: TGTGCCAGCAGTCCTATGAGCACAGATACGCAGTATTTT. Looking up the rest from reference TRBV25-1 and TRBJ2-3 gives the full variable domain: EADIYQTPRYLVIGTGKKITLECSQTMGHDKMYWYQQDPGMELHLIHYSYGVNSTEKGDLSSESTVSRIRTEHFPLTLESARPSHTSQYLCASSPMSTDTQYFGPGTRLTVL.

V is TRBV5-6 and J is TRBJ2-3, with 9 bases matching TRBD2. The V gene's germline CDR1 is SGHDT and CDR2 YYEEEE. The V segment lost 3 bases and the J segment 0 bases; nucleotides outside the gene matches: 5. This CDR3 contains 16 residues. The CDR3 DNA sequence: TGTGCCAGCAGCTCGAATAGCGGGGGAAGCACAGATACGCAGTATTTT. Its protein product is CASSSNSGGSTDTQYF.

CDR3 amino acids: CASSFAGIGGYTF. The CDR3, as DNA: TGTGCCAGCAGCTTTGCAGGGATTGGTGGCTACACCTTC. This chain connects TRBV7-2 to TRBJ1-2; D might be TRBD1 (5 bases). From germline, CDR1 is SGHTA and CDR2 FQGNSA. CDR3 length: 13 amino acids. V shed 3 bases and J shed 7 bases, with 12 bases lying between them. The variable domain in full, completed from reference TRBV7-2 and TRBJ1-2, reads GAGVSQSPSNKVTEKGKDVELRCDPISGHTALYWYRQSLGQGLEFLIYFQGNSAPDKSGLPSDRFSAERTGGSVSTLTIQRTQQEDSAVYLCASSFAGIGGYTFGSGTRLTVV.

The chain has TRBV27 and TRBJ2-7; D uncertain. Trimming removed 3 bases from V and 4 bases from J, with 10 bases in between. This CDR3 comprises 13 residues. Germline V CDR1 and CDR2: MNHEY, SMNVEV (reference sequence). The CDR3 sequence: CASSFGQAYEQYF. The CDR3, as DNA: TGTGCCAGCAGTTTTGGGCAGGCGTACGAGCAGTACTTC.

V and J are TRBV5-1 and TRBJ2-2; D gene ambiguous. V lost 1 base and J 0 bases, leaving 4 bases between the germline ends. Looked up from germline, CDR1 is SGHRS and CDR2 is YFSETQ. The CDR3 totals 14 residues. CDR3 sequence reads: CASSLPANTGELFF. CDR3 DNA sequence: TGCGCCAGCAGCTTGCCCGCGAACACCGGGGAGCTGTTTTTT.

This clone was observed a single time. The chain links TRBV4-2 to TRBJ2-3; perhaps TRBD2 as D (7 bases). CDR1 is LGHNA, CDR2 YNFKEQ, per germline. The CDR3 covers 17 residues. The V end lost 4 bases, the J end lost 2 bases, and 19 bases lay between the germline ends. This chain's CDR3 is CASSPRRGGEYTDTQYF. The CDR3 bases are TGTGCCAGCAGCCCTAGAAGGGGGGGGGAGTACACAGATACGCAGTATTTT.

CDR3 in amino acids: CASSWGLATDTQYF. Here the CDR3 DNA reads TGCGCCAGCAGCTGGGGACTAGCCACAGATACGCAGTATTTT. The chain carries TRBV5-1 and TRBJ2-3; 9 bases match TRBD2. The ends lost 3 bases at V and 2 bases at J; junction bases unmatched: 1. The CDR3 extends over 14 amino acids. The germline CDR1 and CDR2 sequences are SGHRS and YFSETQ. The full variable domain, completed using reference TRBV5-1 and TRBJ2-3, is KAGVTQTPRYLIKTRGQQVTLSCSPISGHRSVSWYQQTPGQGLQFLFEYFSETQRNKGNFPGRFSGRQFSNSRSEMNVSTLELGDSALYLCASSWGLATDTQYFGPGTRLTVL.